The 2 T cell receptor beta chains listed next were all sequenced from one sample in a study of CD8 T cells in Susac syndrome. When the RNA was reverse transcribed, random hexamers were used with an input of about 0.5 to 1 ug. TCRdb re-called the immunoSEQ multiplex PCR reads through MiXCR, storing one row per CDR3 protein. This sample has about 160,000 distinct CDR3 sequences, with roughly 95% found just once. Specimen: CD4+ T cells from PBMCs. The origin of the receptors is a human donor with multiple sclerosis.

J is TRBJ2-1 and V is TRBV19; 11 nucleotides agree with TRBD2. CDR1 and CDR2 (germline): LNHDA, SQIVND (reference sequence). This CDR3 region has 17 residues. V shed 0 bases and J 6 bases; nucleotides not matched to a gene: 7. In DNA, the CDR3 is TGTGCCAGTAGTATAGAGGCCGGGCTAGCGGGAGGCAATGAGCAGTTCTTC. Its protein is CASSIEAGLAGGNEQFF. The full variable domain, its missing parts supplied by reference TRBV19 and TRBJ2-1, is DGGITQSPKYLFRKEGQNVTLSCEQNLNHDAMYWYRQDPGQGLRLIYYSQIVNDFQKGDIAEGYSVSREKKESFPLTVTSAQKNPTAFYLCASSIEAGLAGGNEQFFGPGTRLTVL.

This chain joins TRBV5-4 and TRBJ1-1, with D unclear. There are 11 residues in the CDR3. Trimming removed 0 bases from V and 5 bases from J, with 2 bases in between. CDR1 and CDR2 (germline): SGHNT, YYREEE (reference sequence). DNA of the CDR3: TGTGCCAGCAGCTTGGAGACTGAAGCTTTCTTT. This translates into CASSLETEAFF.